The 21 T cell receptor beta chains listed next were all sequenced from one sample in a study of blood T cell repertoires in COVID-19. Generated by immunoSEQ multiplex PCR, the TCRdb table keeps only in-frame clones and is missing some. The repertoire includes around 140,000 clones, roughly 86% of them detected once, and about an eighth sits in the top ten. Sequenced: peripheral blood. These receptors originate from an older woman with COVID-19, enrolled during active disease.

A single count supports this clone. The CDR3 nucleotides are TGTGCCAGCACCAACCCCGGGGATAACTATGGCTACACCTTC. It is translated as CASTNPGDNYGYTF. V and J are TRBV7-2 and TRBJ1-2; D is unresolved. The germline gives CDR1 SGHTA, CDR2 FQGNSA. V shed 7 bases and J shed 1 base, with 13 bases lying between them. The CDR3 has 14 residues.

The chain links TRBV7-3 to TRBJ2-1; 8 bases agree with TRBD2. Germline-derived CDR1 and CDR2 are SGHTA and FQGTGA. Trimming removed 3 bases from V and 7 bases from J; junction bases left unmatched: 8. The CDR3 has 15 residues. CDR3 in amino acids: CASSFRRGAKNEQFF. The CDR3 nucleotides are TGTGCCAGCAGCTTTAGGCGGGGGGCCAAGAATGAGCAGTTCTTC.

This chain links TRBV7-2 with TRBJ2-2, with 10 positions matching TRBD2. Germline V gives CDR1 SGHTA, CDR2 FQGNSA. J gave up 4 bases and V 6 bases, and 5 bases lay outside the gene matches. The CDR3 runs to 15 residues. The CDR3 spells CASSQLAGFTGELFF. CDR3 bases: TGTGCCAGCAGTCAACTAGCGGGGTTCACCGGGGAGCTGTTTTTT.

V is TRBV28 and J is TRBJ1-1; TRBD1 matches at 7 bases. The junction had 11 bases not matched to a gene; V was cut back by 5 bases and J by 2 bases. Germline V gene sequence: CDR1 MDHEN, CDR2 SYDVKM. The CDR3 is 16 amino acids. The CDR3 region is CASSPLPQGDNTEAFF. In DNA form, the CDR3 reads TGTGCCAGCAGTCCCCTCCCCCAGGGGGACAACACTGAAGCTTTCTTT.

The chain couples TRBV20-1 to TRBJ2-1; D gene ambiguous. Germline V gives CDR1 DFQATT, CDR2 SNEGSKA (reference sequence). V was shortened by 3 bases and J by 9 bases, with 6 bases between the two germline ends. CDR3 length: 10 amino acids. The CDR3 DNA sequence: TGCAGTGCTAGTGTCATTGAGCAGTTCTTC. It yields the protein CSASVIEQFF.

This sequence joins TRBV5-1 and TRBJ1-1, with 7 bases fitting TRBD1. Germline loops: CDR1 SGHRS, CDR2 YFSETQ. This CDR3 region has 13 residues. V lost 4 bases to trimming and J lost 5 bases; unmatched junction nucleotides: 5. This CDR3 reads CASSQGEATEAFF. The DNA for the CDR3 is TGCGCCAGCAGCCAGGGGGAGGCAACTGAAGCTTTCTTT.

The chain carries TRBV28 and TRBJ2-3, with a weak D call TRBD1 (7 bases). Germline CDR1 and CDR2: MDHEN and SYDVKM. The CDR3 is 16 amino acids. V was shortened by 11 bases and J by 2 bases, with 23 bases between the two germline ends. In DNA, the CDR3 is TGTGCCTCCCTCGCAGGGGGGCCCATTTTCACAGATACGCAGTATTTT. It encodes CASLAGGPIFTDTQYF.

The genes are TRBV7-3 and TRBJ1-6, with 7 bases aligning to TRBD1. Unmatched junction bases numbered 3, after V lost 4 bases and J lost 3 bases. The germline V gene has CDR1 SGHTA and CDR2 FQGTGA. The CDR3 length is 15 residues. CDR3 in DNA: TGTGCCAGCAGCTCGGGACAGCTCTATAATTCACCCCTCCACTTT. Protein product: CASSSGQLYNSPLHF.

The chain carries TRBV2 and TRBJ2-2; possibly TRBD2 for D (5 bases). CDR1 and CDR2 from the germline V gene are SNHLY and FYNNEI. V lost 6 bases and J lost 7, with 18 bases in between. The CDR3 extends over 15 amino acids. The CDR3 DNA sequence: TGTGCCAGCAGGCCCCTAGCCCAGTCTAGCGGGGAGCTGTTTTTT. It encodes CASRPLAQSSGELFF.

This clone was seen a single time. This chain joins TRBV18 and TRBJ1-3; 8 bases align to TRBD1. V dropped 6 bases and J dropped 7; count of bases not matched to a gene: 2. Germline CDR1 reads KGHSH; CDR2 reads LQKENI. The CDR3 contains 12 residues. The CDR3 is CASSRTGNTIYF. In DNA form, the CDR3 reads TGTGCCAGCTCGAGGACAGGGAACACCATATATTTT.

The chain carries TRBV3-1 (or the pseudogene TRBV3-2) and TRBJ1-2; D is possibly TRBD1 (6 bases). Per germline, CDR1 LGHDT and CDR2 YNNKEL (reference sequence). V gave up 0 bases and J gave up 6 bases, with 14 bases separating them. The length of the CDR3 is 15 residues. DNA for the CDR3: TGTGCCAGCAGCCAAGATAGTCTGCCAGGGGATGGCTACACCTTC. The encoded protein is CASSQDSLPGDGYTF.

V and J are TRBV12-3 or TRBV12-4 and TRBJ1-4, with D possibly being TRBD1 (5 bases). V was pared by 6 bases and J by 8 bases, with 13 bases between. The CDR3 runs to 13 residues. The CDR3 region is CASSLTGGEKLFF. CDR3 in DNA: TGTGCCAGCAGCCTGACGGGGGGAGAAAAACTGTTTTTT.

The CDR3 spells CASSDTGGAVETQYF. The DNA for the CDR3 is TGTGCCAGCAGTGACACCGGGGGGGCTGTAGAGACCCAGTACTTC. V is TRBV6-1 and J is TRBJ2-5; 8 bases line up with TRBD2. Germline V gene sequence: CDR1 MNHNS, CDR2 SASEGT. The CDR3 is 15 residues long. V lost 3 bases to trimming and J lost 4 bases; unmatched junction nucleotides: 7.

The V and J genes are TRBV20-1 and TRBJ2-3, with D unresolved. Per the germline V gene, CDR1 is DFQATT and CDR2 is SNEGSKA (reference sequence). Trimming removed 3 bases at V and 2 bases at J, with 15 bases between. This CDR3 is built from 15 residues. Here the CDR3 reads CSASAQSYFTDTQYF. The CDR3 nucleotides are TGCAGTGCTAGTGCCCAGTCGTATTTCACAGATACGCAGTATTTT.

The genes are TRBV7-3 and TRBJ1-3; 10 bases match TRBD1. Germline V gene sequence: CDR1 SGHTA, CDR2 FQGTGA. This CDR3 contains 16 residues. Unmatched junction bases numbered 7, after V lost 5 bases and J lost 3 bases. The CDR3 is CASSAGQGIGGNTIYF. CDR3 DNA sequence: TGTGCCAGCAGCGCGGGACAGGGGATAGGTGGAAACACCATATATTTT. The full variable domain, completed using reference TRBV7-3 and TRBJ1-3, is GAGVSQTPSNKVTEKGKYVELRCDPISGHTALYWYRQSLGQGPEFLIYFQGTGAADDSGLPNDRFFAVRPEGSVSTLKIQRTERGDSAVYLCASSAGQGIGGNTIYFGEGSWLTVV.

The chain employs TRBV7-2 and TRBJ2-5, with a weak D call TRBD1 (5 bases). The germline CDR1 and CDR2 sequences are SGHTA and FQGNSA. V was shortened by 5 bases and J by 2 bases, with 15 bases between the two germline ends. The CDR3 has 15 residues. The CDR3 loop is CASSNRRQPQETQYF. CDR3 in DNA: TGTGCCAGCAGCAACCGAAGACAGCCTCAAGAGACCCAGTACTTC.

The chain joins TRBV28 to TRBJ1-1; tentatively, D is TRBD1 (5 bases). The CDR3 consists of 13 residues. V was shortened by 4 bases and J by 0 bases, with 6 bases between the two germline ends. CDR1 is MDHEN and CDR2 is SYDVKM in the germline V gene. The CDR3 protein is CASSSGMNTEAFF. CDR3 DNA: TGTGCCAGCAGTTCAGGGATGAACACTGAAGCTTTCTTT.

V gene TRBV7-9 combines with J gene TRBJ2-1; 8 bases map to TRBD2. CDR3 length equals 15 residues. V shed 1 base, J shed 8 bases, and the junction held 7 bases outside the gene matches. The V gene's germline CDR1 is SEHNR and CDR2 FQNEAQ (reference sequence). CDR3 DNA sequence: TGTGCCAGCAGCTTAGGTCCCGGACTAGCCGATGAGCAGTTCTTC. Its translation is CASSLGPGLADEQFF.

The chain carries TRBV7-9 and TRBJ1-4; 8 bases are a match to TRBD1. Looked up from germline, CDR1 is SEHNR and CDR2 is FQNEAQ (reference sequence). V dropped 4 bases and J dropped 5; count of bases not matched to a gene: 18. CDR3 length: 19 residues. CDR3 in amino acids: CASSSLPGAGGEWNEKLFF. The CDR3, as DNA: TGTGCCAGCAGCTCCCTCCCTGGGGCAGGGGGCGAATGGAATGAAAAACTGTTTTTT.

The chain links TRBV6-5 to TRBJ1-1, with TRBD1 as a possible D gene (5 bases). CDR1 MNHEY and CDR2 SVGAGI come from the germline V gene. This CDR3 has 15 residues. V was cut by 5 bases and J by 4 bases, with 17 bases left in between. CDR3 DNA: TGTGCCAGCAGTCTTATCTCGGGGGATTCCACTGAAGCTTTCTTT. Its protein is CASSLISGDSTEAFF.

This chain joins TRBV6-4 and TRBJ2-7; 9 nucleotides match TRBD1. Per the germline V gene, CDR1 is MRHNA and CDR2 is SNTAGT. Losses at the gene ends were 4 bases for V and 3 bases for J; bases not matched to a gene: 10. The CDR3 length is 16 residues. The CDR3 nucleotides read TGTGCCAGCAGTGCTGACCACAACAGGGGGCACTACGAGCAGTACTTC. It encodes CASSADHNRGHYEQYF.